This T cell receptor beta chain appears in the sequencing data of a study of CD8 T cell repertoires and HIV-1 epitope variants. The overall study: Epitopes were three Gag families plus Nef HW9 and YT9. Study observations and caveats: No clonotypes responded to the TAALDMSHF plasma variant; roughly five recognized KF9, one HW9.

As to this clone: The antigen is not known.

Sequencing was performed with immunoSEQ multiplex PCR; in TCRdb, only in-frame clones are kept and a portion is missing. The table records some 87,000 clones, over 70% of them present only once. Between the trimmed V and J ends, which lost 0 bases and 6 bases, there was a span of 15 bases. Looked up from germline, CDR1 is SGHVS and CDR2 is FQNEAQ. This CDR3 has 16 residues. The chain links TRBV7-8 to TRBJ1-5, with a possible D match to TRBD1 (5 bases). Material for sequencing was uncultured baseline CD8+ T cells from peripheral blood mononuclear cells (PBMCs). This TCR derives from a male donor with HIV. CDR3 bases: TGTGCCAGCAGCTTAGCCGGGCAAAGTAGGGGTCAGCCCCAGCATTTT. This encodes CASSLAGQSRGQPQHF.